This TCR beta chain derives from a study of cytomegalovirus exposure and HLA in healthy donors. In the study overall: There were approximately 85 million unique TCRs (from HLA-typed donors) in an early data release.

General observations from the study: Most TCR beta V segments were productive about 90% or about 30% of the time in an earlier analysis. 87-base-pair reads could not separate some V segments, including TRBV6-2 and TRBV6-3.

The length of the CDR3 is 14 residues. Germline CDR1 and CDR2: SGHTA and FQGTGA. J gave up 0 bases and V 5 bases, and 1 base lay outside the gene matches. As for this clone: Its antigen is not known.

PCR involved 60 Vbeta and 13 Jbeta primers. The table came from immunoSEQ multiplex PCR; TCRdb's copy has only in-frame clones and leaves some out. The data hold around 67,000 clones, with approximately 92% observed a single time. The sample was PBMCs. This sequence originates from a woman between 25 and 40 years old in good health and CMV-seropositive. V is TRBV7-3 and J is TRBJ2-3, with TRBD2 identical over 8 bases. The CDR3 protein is CASSGGRSTDTQYF. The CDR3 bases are TGTGCCAGCAGCGGCGGGAGGAGCACAGATACGCAGTATTTT.